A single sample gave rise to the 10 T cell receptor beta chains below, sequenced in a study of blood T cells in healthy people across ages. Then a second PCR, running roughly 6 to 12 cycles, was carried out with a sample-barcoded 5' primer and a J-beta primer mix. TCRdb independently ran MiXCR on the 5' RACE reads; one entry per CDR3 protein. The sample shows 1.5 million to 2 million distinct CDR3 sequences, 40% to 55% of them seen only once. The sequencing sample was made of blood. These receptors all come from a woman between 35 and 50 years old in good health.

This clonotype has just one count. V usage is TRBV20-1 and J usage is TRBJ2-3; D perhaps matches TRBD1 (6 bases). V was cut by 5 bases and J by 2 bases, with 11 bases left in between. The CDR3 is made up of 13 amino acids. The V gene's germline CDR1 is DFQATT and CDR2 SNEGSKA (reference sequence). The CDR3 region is CSADGQNTDTQYF. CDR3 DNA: TGCAGTGCTGATGGACAGAACACAGATACGCAGTATTTT.

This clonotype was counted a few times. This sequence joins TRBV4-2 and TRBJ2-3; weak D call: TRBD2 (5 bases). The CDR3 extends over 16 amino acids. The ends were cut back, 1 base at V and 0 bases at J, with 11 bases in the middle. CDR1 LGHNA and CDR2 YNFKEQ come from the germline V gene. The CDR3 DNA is TGTGCCAGCAGCCAAGGTCCAGCGGTCAGCACAGATACGCAGTATTTT. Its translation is CASSQGPAVSTDTQYF.

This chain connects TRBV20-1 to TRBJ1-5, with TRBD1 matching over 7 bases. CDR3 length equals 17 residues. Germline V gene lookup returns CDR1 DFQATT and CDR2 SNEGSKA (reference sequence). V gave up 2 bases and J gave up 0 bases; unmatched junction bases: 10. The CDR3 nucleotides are TGCAGTGCTAGATCACGGGACAGCAATATTAGCAATCAGCCCCAGCATTTT. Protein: CSARSRDSNISNQPQHF.

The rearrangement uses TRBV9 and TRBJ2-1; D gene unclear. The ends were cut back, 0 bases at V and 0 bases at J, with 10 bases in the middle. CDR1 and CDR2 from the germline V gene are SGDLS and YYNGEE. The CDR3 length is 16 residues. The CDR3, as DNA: TGTGCCAGCAGCGTAGGCGCCGTGAGCTCCTACAATGAGCAGTTCTTC. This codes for CASSVGAVSSYNEQFF.

The CDR3 bases are TGTGCCAGCAGCCAGGACGTCAGCGGGGGGGTATCCGAGCAGTACTTC. Its protein product is CASSQDVSGGVSEQYF. The rearrangement links TRBV7-2 to TRBJ2-5, with TRBD2 matching 10 bases. Near its end, the DNA agrees better with TRBJ2-7, so the J call may be wrong. Germline V gives CDR1 SGHTA, CDR2 FQGNSA. The CDR3 is 16 residues long.

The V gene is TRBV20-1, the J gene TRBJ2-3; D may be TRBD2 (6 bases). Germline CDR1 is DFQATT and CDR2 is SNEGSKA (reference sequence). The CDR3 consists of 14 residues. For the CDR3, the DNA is TGCAGCGCGGAGAGGCGGGGCATCACAGATACGCAGTATTTT. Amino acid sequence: CSAERRGITDTQYF.

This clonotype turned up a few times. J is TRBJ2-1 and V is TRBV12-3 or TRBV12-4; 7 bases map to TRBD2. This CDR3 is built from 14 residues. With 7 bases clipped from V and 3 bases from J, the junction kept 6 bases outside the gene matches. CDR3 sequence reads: CASTLGGSYNEQFF. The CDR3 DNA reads TGTGCCAGCACCCTGGGGGGGAGCTACAATGAGCAGTTCTTC.

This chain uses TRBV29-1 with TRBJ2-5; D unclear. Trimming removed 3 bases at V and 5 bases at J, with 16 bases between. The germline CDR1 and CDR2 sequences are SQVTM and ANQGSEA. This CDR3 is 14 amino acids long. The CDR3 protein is CSVDAGLGSETQYF. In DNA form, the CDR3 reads TGCAGCGTTGATGCTGGGTTGGGATCGGAGACCCAGTACTTC.

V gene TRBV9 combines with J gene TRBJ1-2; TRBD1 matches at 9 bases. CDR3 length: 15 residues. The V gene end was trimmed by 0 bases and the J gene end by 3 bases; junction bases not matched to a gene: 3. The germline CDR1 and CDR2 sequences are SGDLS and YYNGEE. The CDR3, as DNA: TGTGCCAGCAGCGTAGCCGGGACAGGGTACTATGGCTACACCTTC. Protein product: CASSVAGTGYYGYTF.

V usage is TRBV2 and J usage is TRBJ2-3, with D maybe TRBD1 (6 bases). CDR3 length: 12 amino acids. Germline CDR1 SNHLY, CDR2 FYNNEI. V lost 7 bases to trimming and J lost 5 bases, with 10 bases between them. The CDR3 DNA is TGTGCCAGCAAGGGGGAAAAAGATACGCAGTATTTT. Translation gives CASKGEKDTQYF.